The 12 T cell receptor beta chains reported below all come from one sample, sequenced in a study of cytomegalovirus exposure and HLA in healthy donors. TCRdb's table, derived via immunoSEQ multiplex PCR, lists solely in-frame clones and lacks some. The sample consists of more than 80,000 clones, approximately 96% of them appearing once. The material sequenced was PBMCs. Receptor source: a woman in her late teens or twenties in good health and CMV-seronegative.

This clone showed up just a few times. The CDR3 loop reads CASSLSGGSDSEQYF. Here the CDR3 DNA reads TGTGCCAGCAGCTTATCGGGCGGGAGTGACTCCGAGCAGTACTTC. The chain links TRBV7-2 to TRBJ2-7; TRBD2 matches at 7 bases. V shed 2 bases and J 6 bases; nucleotides not matched to a gene: 10. Germline V gives CDR1 SGHTA, CDR2 FQGNSA. The CDR3 is made up of 15 amino acids. The variable domain in full, with the rest retrieved from reference TRBV7-2 and TRBJ2-7, is GAGVSQSPSNKVTEKGKDVELRCDPISGHTALYWYRQSLGQGLEFLIYFQGNSAPDKSGLPSDRFSAERTGGSVSTLTIQRTQQEDSAVYLCASSLSGGSDSEQYFGPGTRLTVT.

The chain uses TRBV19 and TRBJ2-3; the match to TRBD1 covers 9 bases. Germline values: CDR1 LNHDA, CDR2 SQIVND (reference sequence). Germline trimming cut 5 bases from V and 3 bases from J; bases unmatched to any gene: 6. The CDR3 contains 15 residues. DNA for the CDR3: TGTGCCAGTAGTTTCCCGACAGGGGGGACAGATACGCAGTATTTT. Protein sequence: CASSFPTGGTDTQYF.

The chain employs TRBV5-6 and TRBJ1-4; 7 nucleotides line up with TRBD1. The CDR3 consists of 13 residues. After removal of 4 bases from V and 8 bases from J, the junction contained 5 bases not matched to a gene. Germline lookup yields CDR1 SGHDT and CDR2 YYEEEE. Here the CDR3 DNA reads TGTGCCAGCAGCCGACAGGGTTCCGAAAAACTGTTTTTT. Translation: CASSRQGSEKLFF. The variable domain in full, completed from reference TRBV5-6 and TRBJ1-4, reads DAGVTQSPTHLIKTRGQQVTLRCSPKSGHDTVSWYQQALGQGPQFIFQYYEEEERQRGNFPDRFSGHQFPNYSSELNVNALLLGDSALYLCASSRQGSEKLFFGSGTQLSVL.

The CDR3 protein is CASRLSAANEQFF. CDR3 DNA sequence: TGTGCCAGCAGACTAAGTGCGGCCAATGAGCAGTTCTTC. The chain employs TRBV7-8 and TRBJ2-1; D is unresolved. Trimming stripped 6 bases from V and 6 bases from J, with 12 bases between. The germline V gene encodes CDR1 SGHVS and CDR2 FQNEAQ. CDR3 length equals 13 residues. Drawing the rest from reference TRBV7-8 and TRBJ2-1, the complete variable domain is GAGVSQSPRYKVAKRGQDVALRCDPISGHVSLFWYQQALGQGPEFLTYFQNEAQLDKSGLPSDRFFAERPEGSVSTLKIQRTQQEDSAVYLCASRLSAANEQFFGPGTRLTVL.

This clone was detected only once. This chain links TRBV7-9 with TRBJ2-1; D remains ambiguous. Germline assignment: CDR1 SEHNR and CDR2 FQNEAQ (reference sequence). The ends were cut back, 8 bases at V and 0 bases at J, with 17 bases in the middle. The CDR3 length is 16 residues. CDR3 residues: CASPSRARSSYNEQFF. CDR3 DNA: TGTGCCAGCCCATCGCGAGCGAGAAGCTCCTACAATGAGCAGTTCTTC.

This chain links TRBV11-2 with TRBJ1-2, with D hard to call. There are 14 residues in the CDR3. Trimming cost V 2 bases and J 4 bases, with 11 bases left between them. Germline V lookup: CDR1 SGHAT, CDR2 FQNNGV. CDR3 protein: CASSLPHESYGYTF. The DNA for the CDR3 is TGTGCCAGCAGCTTACCCCACGAGTCCTATGGCTACACCTTC.

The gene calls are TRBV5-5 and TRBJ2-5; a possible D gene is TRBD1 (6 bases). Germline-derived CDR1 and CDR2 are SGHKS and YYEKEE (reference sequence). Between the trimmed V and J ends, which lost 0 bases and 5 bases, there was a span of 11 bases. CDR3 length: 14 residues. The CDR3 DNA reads TGTGCCAGCAGCTTGGCTACAGGGATGGAGACCCAGTACTTC. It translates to CASSLATGMETQYF.

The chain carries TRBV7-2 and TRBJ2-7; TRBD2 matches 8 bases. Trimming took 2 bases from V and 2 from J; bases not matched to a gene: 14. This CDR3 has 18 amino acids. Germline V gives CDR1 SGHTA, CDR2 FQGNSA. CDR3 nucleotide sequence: TGTGCCAGCAGCTTAAGTAGAGGCGGGAGGCCCGAGGCCTACGAGCAGTACTTC. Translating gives CASSLSRGGRPEAYEQYF. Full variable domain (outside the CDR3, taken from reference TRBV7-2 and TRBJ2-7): GAGVSQSPSNKVTEKGKDVELRCDPISGHTALYWYRQSLGQGLEFLIYFQGNSAPDKSGLPSDRFSAERTGGSVSTLTIQRTQQEDSAVYLCASSLSRGGRPEAYEQYFGPGTRLTVT.

CDR3 sequence: CASSLLDGTEAFF. For the CDR3, the DNA is TGTGCCAGCAGCTTACTAGACGGAACTGAAGCTTTCTTT. The chain joins TRBV7-9 to TRBJ1-1, with D unresolved. The CDR3 contains 13 residues. Deletions cut 2 bases from V and 5 bases from J, with 9 bases between. Germline V lookup: CDR1 SEHNR, CDR2 FQNEAQ (reference sequence).

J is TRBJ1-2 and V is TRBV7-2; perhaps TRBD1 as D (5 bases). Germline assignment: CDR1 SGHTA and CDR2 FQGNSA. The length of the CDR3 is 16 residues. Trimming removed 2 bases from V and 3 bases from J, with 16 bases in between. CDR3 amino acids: CASSLFGRTIDYGYTF. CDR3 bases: TGTGCCAGCAGCTTATTTGGTAGGACAATCGACTATGGCTACACCTTC.

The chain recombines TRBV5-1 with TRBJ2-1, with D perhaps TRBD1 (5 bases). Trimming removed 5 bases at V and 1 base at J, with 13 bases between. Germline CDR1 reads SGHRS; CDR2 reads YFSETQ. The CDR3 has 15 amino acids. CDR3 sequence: CASRPSGNSYNEQFF. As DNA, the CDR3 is TGCGCCAGCAGACCTTCAGGGAATTCCTACAATGAGCAGTTCTTC. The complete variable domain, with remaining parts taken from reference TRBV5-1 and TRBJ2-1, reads KAGVTQTPRYLIKTRGQQVTLSCSPISGHRSVSWYQQTPGQGLQFLFEYFSETQRNKGNFPGRFSGRQFSNSRSEMNVSTLELGDSALYLCASRPSGNSYNEQFFGPGTRLTVL.

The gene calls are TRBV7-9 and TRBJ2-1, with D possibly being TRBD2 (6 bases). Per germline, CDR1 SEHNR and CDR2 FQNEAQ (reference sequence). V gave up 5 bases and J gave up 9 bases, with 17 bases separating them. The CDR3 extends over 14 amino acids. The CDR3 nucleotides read TGTGCCAGCAGCGGAGGGGTCCTAGGCGGTGAGCAGTTCTTC. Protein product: CASSGGVLGGEQFF.